This TCR beta chain was found in a study of shared clonotypes between healthy human individuals. On the study more broadly: CD4 naive and CD4 memory each took three plates per donor, while CD8 naive took two and CD8 memory one. Regarding the study as a whole: Around 4.7% was the fraction of naive CD4 clonotypes found shared across a handful of donors. Relative to their counterparts shared across all four donors, non-shared clonotypes exhibited diminished generation probabilities. Represented genetic and exposure-history diversity was restricted by having few donors.

Repertoires were generated with immunoSEQ multiplex PCR, while TCRdb's copy carries only in-frame clones and drops some. The sample has over 2 million clones, roughly 95% seen once. V dropped 3 bases and J dropped 4 bases, with 13 bases sitting between them. Germline CDR1 MDHEN, CDR2 SYDVKM. The CDR3 has 15 amino acids. About this clone: What it binds is not known.

Sequenced input: naive CD4+ T cells sorted from blood. Indicated subset: CD45RA+ positively selected. The sequence was collected from a man aged 18 to 35 in good health. The V call is TRBV28, the J call TRBJ1-5; weak D call: TRBD1 (5 bases). The CDR3 is CASSFGRGRNQPQHF. CDR3 DNA sequence: TGTGCCAGCAGTTTCGGAAGGGGTCGTAATCAGCCCCAGCATTTT.